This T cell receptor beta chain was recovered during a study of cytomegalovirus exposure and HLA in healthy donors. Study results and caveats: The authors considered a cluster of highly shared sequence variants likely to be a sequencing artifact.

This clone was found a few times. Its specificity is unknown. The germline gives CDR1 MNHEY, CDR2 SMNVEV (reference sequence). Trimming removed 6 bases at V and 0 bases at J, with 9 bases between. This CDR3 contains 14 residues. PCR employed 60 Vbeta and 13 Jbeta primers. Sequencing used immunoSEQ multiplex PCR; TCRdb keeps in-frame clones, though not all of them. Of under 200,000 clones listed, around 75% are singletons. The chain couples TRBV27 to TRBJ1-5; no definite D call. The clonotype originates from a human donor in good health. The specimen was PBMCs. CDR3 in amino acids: CASSSRHSNQPQHF. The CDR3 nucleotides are TGTGCCAGCAGCAGCAGGCATAGCAATCAGCCCCAGCATTTT.